These T cell receptor beta chains were read from a single sample in a study of T cell responses to AZD1222 COVID-19 vaccine. Only in-frame clones appear in the TCRdb table, and some are missing; sequencing was by immunoSEQ multiplex PCR. The table lists about 85,000 clones, 88% of them singletons. The sample consisted of peripheral blood, taken on day 0 of AZD1222 vaccination. The origin of the receptors is an adult in good health. Both conserved end residues are part of each CDR3. The D gene is left open where the match is weak. Size tells how often a clone was seen (once, few, many) or the class of an expanded clone, and some rows leave it out.

j_gene | d_gene | v_gene | abundance | CDR3aa | CDR3nt
TRBJ2-1 | TRBD2 | TRBV9 | - | CASSVLAGRSDNEQFF | TGTGCCAGCAGCGTTCTAGCGGGACGGTCCGACAATGAGCAGTTCTTC
TRBJ1-1 | - | TRBV7-2 | - | CASMERGGSGTEAFF | TGTGCCAGCATGGAAAGAGGGGGTTCGGGGACTGAAGCTTTCTTT
TRBJ2-7 | - | TRBV21-1 | - | CASSGTGVIYEQYF | TGTGCCAGCAGCGGGACAGGGGTAATCTACGAGCAGTACTTC
TRBJ1-4 | - | TRBV29-1 | - | CSVEMIGGEVNEKLFF | TGCAGCGTTGAGATGATAGGAGGCGAGGTCAATGAAAAACTGTTTTTT
TRBJ1-5 | - | TRBV6-5 | - | CASSQIGFGQPQHF | TGTGCCAGCAGCCAAATAGGGTTCGGTCAGCCCCAGCATTTT
TRBJ1-1 | - | TRBV11-1 | - | CASSLSGDHRDFF | TGTGCCAGCAGCCTCAGTGGGGACCATAGGGATTTCTTT
TRBJ2-4 | - | TRBV3-1/TRBV3-2 | - | CASSQGRAKNIQYF | TGTGCCAGCAGCCAGGGAAGGGCCAAAAACATTCAGTACTTC
TRBJ2-3 | - | TRBV5-1 | - | CASSLAGISGGDTQYF | TGCGCCAGCAGCTTGGCGGGTATTTCCGGTGGTGATACGCAGTATTTT
TRBJ1-1 | - | TRBV29-1 | - | CSVNQNTEAFF | TGCAGCGTTAATCAGAACACTGAAGCTTTCTTT
TRBJ1-1 | TRBD1 | TRBV7-2 | - | CASSPQGAGTEAFF | TGTGCCAGCAGCCCACAGGGGGCGGGCACTGAAGCTTTCTTT
TRBJ1-2 | TRBD1 | TRBV19 | - | CASSPDRGLVSGYTF | TGTGCCAGTAGTCCTGACAGGGGGCTAGTATCTGGCTACACCTTC
TRBJ1-2 | - | TRBV7-2 | - | CASRPDGRAGYTF | TGTGCCAGCAGGCCCGACGGGAGGGCGGGCTACACCTTC
TRBJ1-2 | - | TRBV12-3/TRBV12-4 | few | CASSLATFGYTF | TGTGCCAGCAGTTTGGCGACATTCGGCTACACCTTC
TRBJ2-5 | - | TRBV7-2 | - | CASSQQNPKYQETQYF | TGTGCCAGCAGCCAACAAAACCCGAAGTACCAAGAGACCCAGTACTTC
TRBJ1-6 | - | TRBV18 | few | CASSPQAENSPLHF | TGTGCCAGCTCACCACAAGCAGAGAATTCACCCCTCCACTTT
TRBJ1-2 | TRBD1 | TRBV5-1 | once | CASSRGQGVYGYTF | TGCGCCAGCAGCCGAGGACAGGGCGTCTATGGCTACACCTTC
TRBJ2-7 | - | TRBV28 | - | CASRGGGTVYEQYF | TGTGCCAGCCGGGGCGGGGGGACAGTTTACGAGCAGTACTTC
TRBJ1-5 | - | TRBV5-4 | - | CASSLFGGNQPQHF | TGTGCCAGCAGCTTGTTCGGGGGCAATCAGCCCCAGCATTTT
TRBJ2-7 | - | TRBV6-2/TRBV6-3 | - | CASSHPYEQYF | TGTGCCAGCAGCCACCCCTACGAGCAGTACTTC
TRBJ2-1 | TRBD2 | TRBV28 | - | CASSKPGLAGYEQFF | TGTGCCAGCAGTAAACCGGGACTAGCGGGGTATGAGCAGTTCTTC
TRBJ1-2 | - | TRBV18 | - | CASSPDGWAYGYTF | TGTGCCAGCTCACCTGACGGATGGGCCTATGGCTACACCTTC
TRBJ2-3 | - | TRBV6-5 | - | CASSYSVGTQYF | TGTGCCAGCAGTTACTCGGTCGGTACGCAGTATTTT
TRBJ1-2 | - | TRBV19 | few | CASSPRTRGDNYGYTF | TGTGCCAGTAGCCCGAGAACTCGAGGGGACAACTATGGCTACACCTTC
TRBJ2-3 | TRBD2 | TRBV7-2 | few | CASSLDAGGTDTQYF | TGTGCCAGCAGCTTAGATGCGGGGGGAACAGATACGCAGTATTTT
TRBJ2-6 | - | TRBV15 | few | CATGMEVDSGANVLTF | TGTGCCACCGGAATGGAGGTCGACTCTGGGGCCAACGTCCTGACTTTC
TRBJ1-2 | TRBD1 | TRBV6-5 | - | CASITQGNYGYTF | TGTGCCAGCATCACACAGGGGAACTATGGCTACACCTTC
TRBJ2-3 | TRBD1 | TRBV12-3/TRBV12-4 | - | CASSLTGGTQYF | TGTGCCAGCAGCCTGACAGGGGGGACGCAGTATTTT
TRBJ2-7 | - | TRBV4-1 | - | CASSQPTGTTYEQYF | TGCGCCAGCAGCCAACCGACAGGGACTACCTACGAGCAGTACTTC
TRBJ1-1 | - | TRBV12-3/TRBV12-4 | - | CATGGRVNTEAFF | TGTGCCACCGGGGGACGGGTGAACACTGAAGCTTTCTTT
TRBJ2-7 | TRBD2 | TRBV7-9 | - | CASSSLAGAVEQYF | TGTGCCAGCAGCTCACTAGCGGGAGCCGTCGAGCAGTACTTC
TRBJ1-2 | - | TRBV19 | - | CASSIEIYGYTF | TGTGCCAGTAGTATAGAGATCTATGGCTACACCTTC
TRBJ1-6 | - | TRBV9 | - | CASSSPGTPNSPLHF | TGTGCCAGCAGCTCCCCCGGGACACCTAATTCACCCCTCCACTTT
TRBJ2-2 | - | TRBV28 | - | CASTPAGRPNTGELFF | TGTGCCAGCACCCCGGCGGGCAGACCTAACACCGGGGAGCTGTTTTTT
TRBJ1-4 | TRBD1 | TRBV18 | - | CASTLTGSANEKLFF | TGTGCCAGCACCCTGACAGGGTCTGCTAATGAAAAACTGTTTTTT
TRBJ2-7 | - | TRBV21-1 | - | CASSKGQLYYEQYF | TGTGCCAGCAGCAAAGGTCAGCTCTACTACGAGCAGTACTTC
TRBJ1-2 | - | TRBV3-1/TRBV3-2 | - | CASSQAYTRGSYGYTF | TGTGCCAGCAGCCAAGCCTACACCAGGGGATCCTATGGCTACACCTTC
TRBJ2-3 | - | TRBV6-5 | once | CASKLGSSTDTQYF | TGTGCCAGCAAATTAGGGTCGAGCACAGATACGCAGTATTTT
TRBJ2-5 | - | TRBV5-6 | - | CASSVQETQYF | TGTGCCAGCAGCGTTCAAGAGACCCAGTACTTC
TRBJ1-2 | - | TRBV5-5 | once | CASSGLQNRDYYGYTF | TGTGCCAGCAGCGGCCTCCAAAACAGGGATTACTATGGCTACACCTTC
TRBJ1-2 | TRBD1 | TRBV5-1 | once | CASSLATGGYGYTF | TGCGCCAGCAGCTTGGCTACAGGGGGCTATGGCTACACCTTC
TRBJ2-2 | - | TRBV2 | once | CASSSSWGGELFF | TGTGCCAGCAGTTCCTCTTGGGGCGGGGAGCTGTTTTTT
TRBJ2-2 | - | TRBV27 | - | CASSLSTGELFF | TGTGCCAGCAGTTTATCGACCGGGGAGCTGTTTTTT
TRBJ1-2 | - | TRBV29-1 | - | CSVDRANGYTF | TGCAGCGTTGACAGGGCGAATGGCTACACCTTC
TRBJ2-1 | - | TRBV3-1/TRBV3-2 | - | CASSQGMRDAGEQFF | TGTGCCAGCAGCCAAGGTATGCGGGACGCCGGTGAGCAGTTCTTC
TRBJ2-7 | TRBD1 | TRBV29-1 | - | CSAETGDEQYF | TGCAGCGCAGAGACAGGGGACGAGCAGTACTTC
TRBJ1-6 | TRBD1 | TRBV27 | - | CASSTGRHSPLHF | TGTGCCAGCTCGACAGGGAGACATTCACCCCTCCACTTT
TRBJ2-6 | - | TRBV11-2 | - | CASSLGLGTGANVLTF | TGTGCCAGCAGCTTAGGGTTGGGGACTGGGGCCAACGTCCTGACTTTC
TRBJ1-2 | - | TRBV7-5 | - | CARSLVPGPGNYGYTF | TGTGCCAGAAGCTTAGTTCCGGGCCCGGGGAACTATGGCTACACCTTC
TRBJ2-7 | - | TRBV12-3/TRBV12-4 | - | CASSSNYEQYF | TGTGCCAGCAGTTCGAACTACGAGCAGTACTTC
TRBJ1-1 | - | TRBV6-6 | - | CASSPMAFDNTEAFF | TGTGCCAGCAGCCCCATGGCCTTCGATAACACTGAAGCTTTCTTT
TRBJ2-1 | - | TRBV25-1 | - | CASSGRDRPTDEQFF | TGTGCCAGCAGTGGCCGGGACCGCCCTACTGATGAGCAGTTCTTC
TRBJ1-2 | TRBD1 | TRBV2 | once | CASRRTGEGYGYTF | TGTGCCAGCAGAAGGACAGGGGAAGGCTATGGCTACACCTTC
TRBJ2-1 | TRBD2 | TRBV6-6 | - | CASSYRLAGGNEQFF | TGTGCCAGCAGTTACCGACTAGCGGGAGGCAATGAGCAGTTCTTC